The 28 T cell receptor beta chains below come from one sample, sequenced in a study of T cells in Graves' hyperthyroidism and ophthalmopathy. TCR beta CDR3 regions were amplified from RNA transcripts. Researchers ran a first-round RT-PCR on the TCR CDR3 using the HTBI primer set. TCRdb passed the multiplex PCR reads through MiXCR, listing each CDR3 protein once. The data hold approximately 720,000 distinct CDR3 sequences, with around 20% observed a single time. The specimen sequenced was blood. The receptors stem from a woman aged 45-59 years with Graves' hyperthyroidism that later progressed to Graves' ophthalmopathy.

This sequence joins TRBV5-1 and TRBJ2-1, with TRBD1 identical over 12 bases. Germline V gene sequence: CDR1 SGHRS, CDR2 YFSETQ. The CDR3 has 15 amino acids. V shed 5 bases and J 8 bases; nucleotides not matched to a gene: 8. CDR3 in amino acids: CASSGGQGALDEQFF. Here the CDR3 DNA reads TGCGCCAGCAGTGGGGGACAGGGGGCTCTGGATGAGCAGTTCTTC.

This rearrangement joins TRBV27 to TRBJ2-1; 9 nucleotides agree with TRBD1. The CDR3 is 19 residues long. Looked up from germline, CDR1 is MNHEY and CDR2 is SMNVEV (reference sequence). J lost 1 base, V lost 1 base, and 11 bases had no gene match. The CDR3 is CASSLYGTGYMVSYNEQFF. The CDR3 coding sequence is TGTGCCAGCAGTTTATACGGGACAGGGTATATGGTATCCTACAATGAGCAGTTCTTC.

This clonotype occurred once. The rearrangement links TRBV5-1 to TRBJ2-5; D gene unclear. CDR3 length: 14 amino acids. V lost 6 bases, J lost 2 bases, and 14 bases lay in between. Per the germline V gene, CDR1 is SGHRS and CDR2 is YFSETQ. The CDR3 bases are TGCGCCAGCAACACCGACGGACCACAAGAGACCCAGTACTTC. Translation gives CASNTDGPQETQYF.

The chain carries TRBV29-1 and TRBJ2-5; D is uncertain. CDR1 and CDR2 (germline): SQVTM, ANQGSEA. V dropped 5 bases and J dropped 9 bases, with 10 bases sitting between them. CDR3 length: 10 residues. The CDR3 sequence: CSVLPDPQYF. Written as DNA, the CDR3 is TGCAGCGTTTTACCTGATCCCCAGTACTTC. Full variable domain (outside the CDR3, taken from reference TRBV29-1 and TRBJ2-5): SAVISQKPSRDICQRGTSLTIQCQVDSQVTMMFWYRQQPGQSLTLIATANQGSEATYESGFVIDKFPISRPNLTFSTLTVSNMSPEDSSIYLCSVLPDPQYFGPGTRLLVL.

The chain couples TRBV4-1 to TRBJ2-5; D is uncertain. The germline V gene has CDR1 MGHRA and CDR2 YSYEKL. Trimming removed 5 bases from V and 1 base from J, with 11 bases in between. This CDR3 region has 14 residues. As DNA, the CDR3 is TGCGCCAGCAGCGGAAGTGCGGCCCAAGAGACCCAGTACTTC. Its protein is CASSGSAAQETQYF.

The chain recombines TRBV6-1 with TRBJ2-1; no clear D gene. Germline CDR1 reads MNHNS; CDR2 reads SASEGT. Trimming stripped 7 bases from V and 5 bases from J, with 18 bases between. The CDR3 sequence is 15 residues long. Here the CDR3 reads CASTKFPTDDNEQFF. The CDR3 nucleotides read TGTGCCAGCACAAAATTCCCGACCGATGACAATGAGCAGTTCTTC.

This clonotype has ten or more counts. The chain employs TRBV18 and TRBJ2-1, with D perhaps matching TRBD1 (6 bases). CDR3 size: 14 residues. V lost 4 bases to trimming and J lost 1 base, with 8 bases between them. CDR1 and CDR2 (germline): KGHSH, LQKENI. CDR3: CASSHRVSYNEQFF. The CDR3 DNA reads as TGTGCCAGCTCACACAGGGTTTCCTACAATGAGCAGTTCTTC.

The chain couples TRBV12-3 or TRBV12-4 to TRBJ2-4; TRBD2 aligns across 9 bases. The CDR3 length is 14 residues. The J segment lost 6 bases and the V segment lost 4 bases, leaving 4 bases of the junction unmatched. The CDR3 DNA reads TGTGCCAGCAGTTCGGGACTAGCTGGAAACATTCAGTACTTC. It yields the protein CASSSGLAGNIQYF.

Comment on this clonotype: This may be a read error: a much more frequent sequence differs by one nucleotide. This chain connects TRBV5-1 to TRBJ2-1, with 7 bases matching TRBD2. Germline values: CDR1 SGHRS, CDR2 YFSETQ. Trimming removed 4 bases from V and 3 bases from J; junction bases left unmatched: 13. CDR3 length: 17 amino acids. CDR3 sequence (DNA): TGCGCCAGCAGCCCGATACCGGGACTACTTCGCTACAATGAGCAGTTCTTC. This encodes CASSPIPGLLRYNEQFF.

The CDR3 protein is CAITLANTEAFF. In nucleotides, the CDR3 is TGTGCCATAACCCTAGCGAACACTGAAGCTTTCTTT. V and J are TRBV6-1 and TRBJ1-1; no clear D gene. Germline-derived CDR1 and CDR2 are MNHNS and SASEGT. The V gene lost 10 bases and the J gene lost 1 base, with 10 bases spanning the gap. There are 12 residues in the CDR3.

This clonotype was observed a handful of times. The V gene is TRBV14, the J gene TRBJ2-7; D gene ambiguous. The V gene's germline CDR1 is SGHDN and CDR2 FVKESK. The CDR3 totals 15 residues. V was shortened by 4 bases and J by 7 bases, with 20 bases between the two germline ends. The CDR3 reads CASSPRAEKKEEQYF. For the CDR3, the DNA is TGTGCCAGCAGCCCCCGGGCAGAGAAAAAGGAAGAGCAGTACTTC.

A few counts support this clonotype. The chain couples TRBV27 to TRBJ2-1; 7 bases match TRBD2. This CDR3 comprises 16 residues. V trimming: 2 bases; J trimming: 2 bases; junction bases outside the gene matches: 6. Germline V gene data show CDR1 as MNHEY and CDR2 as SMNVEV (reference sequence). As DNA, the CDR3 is TGTGCCAGCAGTTTAAGGCGGGAGACTACCTACAATGAGCAGTTCTTC. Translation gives CASSLRRETTYNEQFF.

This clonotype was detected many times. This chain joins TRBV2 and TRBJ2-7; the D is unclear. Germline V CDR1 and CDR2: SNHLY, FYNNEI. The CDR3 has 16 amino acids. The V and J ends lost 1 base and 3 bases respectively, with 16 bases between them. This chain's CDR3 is CASSEGGPPKNYEQYF. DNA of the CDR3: TGTGCCAGCAGTGAAGGTGGTCCCCCGAAGAACTACGAGCAGTACTTC.

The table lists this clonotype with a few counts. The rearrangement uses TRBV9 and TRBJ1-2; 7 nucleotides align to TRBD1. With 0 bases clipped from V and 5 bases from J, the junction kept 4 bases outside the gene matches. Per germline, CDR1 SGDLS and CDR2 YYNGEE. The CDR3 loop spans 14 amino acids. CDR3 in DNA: TGTGCCAGCAGCGTAGCGACAGGGCCGTATGGCTACACCTTC. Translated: CASSVATGPYGYTF.

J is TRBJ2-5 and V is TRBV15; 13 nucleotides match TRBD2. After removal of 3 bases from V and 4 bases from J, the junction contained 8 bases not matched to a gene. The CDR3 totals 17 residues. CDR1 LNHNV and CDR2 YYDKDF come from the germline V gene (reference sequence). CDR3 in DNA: TGTGCCACCAGCAGCCGGAGACTAGCGGGGGGATCAGAGACCCAGTACTTC. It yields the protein CATSSRRLAGGSETQYF.

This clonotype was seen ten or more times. This CDR3 reads CASSRSTGFGTEAFF. The CDR3 DNA reads TGTGCCAGCAGCCGTTCCACAGGGTTTGGGACTGAAGCTTTCTTT. The chain is built from TRBV3-1 and TRBJ1-1; a weak D match, TRBD1 (6 bases). CDR3 size: 15 residues. The V end was cut by 4 bases, the J end by 5 bases, with 17 bases between. CDR1 and CDR2 (germline): LGHDT, YNNKEL (reference sequence).

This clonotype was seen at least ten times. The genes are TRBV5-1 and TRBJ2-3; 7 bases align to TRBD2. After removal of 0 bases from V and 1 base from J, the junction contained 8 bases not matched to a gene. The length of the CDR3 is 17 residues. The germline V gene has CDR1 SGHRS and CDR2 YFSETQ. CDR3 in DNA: TGCGCCAGCAGCTTGGTATCGCGGGGGAGCGGCACAGATACGCAGTATTTT. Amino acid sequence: CASSLVSRGSGTDTQYF.

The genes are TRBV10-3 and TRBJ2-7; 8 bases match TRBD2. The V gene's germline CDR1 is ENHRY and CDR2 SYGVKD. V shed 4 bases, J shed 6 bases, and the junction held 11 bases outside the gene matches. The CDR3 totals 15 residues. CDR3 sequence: CAISGTGTSFSEQYF. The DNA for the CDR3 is TGTGCCATCAGTGGGACCGGGACTAGTTTCTCCGAGCAGTACTTC.

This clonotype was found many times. The CDR3 DNA is TGTGCCAGCAGCCCCCAGGGACTCCCGAATCAGCCCCAGCATTTT. Protein product: CASSPQGLPNQPQHF. V and J are TRBV7-9 and TRBJ1-5; D is perhaps TRBD1 (5 bases). Trimming stripped 5 bases from V and 4 bases from J, with 15 bases between. The CDR3 is made up of 15 amino acids. Germline assignment: CDR1 SEHNR and CDR2 FQNEAQ (reference sequence).

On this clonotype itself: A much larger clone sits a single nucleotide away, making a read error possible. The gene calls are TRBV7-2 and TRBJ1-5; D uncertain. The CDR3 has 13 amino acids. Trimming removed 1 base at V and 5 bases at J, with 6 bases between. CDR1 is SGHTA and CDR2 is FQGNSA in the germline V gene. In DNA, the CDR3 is TGTGCCAGCAGCTTAGTGGATGATCAGCCCCAGCATTTT. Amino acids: CASSLVDDQPQHF.

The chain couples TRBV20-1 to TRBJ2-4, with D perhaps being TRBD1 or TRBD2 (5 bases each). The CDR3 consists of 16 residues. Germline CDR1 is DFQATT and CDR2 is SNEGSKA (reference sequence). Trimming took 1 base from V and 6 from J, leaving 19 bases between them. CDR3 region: CSARGRGAGIANIQYF. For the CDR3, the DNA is TGCAGTGCTAGAGGCCGAGGGGCCGGGATTGCAAACATTCAGTACTTC.

Here the CDR3 DNA reads TGCAGCTCCCGGGGGGGGGCCAAAAACATTCAGTACTTC. It is translated as CSSRGGAKNIQYF. This chain uses TRBV20-1 with TRBJ2-4; TRBD2 agrees at 8 bases. The CDR3 totals 13 residues. CDR1 and CDR2 from the germline V gene are DFQATT and SNEGSKA (reference sequence).

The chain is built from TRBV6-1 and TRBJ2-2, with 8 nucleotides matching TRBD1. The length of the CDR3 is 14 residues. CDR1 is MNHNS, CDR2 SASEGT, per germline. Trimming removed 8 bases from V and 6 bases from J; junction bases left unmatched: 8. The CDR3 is CASRPGQVAGELFF. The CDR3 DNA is TGTGCCAGCCGTCCGGGACAGGTGGCCGGGGAGCTGTTTTTT.

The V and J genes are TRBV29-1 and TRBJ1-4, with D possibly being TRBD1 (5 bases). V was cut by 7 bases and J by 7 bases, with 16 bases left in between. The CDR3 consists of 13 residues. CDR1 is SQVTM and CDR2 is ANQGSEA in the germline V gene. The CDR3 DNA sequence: TGCAGCGCCGCGACAGAGGTCGGTGAAAAACTGTTTTTT. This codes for CSAATEVGEKLFF.

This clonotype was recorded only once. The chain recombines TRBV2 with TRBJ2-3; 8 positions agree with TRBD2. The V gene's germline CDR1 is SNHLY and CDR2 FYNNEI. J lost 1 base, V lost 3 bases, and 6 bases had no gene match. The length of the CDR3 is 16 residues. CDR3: CASSDGAGDGTDTQYF. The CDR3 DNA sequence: TGTGCCAGCAGTGATGGAGCGGGAGACGGCACAGATACGCAGTATTTT.

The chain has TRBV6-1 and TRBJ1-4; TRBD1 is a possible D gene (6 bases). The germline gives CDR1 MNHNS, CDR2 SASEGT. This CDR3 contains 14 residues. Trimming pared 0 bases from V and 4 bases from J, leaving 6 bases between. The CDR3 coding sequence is TGTGCCAGCAGTGAAGCAGGGGGTAATGAAAAACTGTTTTTT. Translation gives CASSEAGGNEKLFF.

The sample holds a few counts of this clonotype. The CDR3 loop is CASSKTGWGETQYF. DNA for the CDR3: TGTGCCAGCAGCAAGACAGGGTGGGGAGAGACCCAGTACTTC. J is TRBJ2-5 and V is TRBV6-1; 7 bases agree with TRBD1. CDR3 size: 14 residues. The V gene end was trimmed by 6 bases and the J gene end by 4 bases; junction bases not matched to a gene: 8. The germline V gene encodes CDR1 MNHNS and CDR2 SASEGT.

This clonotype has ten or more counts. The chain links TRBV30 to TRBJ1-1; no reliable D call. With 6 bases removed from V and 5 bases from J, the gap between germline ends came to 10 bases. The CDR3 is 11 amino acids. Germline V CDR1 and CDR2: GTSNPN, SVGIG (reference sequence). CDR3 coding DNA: TGTGCCTGCACGCCTGGAACTGAAGCTTTCTTT. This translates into CACTPGTEAFF.